The 3 T cell receptor beta chains in this list originate from one sample, sequenced in a study of control samples from healthy donors and cancer patients. The assay was immunoSEQ multiplex PCR, and TCRdb's table has in-frame clones only and misses some. The data contain over 200,000 clones, over 70% of them singletons. The sequenced sample was PBMCs. The receptors were sampled from a woman aged 55 to 70 with lung cancer.

Remarks on this clone: This could be a read error, since a much larger clone is one nucleotide away. The chain links TRBV5-4 to TRBJ1-1; D may be TRBD1 (6 bases). V dropped 0 bases and J dropped 4 bases, with 10 bases sitting between them. CDR3 size: 14 residues. The germline gives CDR1 SGHNT, CDR2 YYREEE (reference sequence). The CDR3 here is CASSLEGGATEAFF. The DNA of the CDR3 is TGTGCCAGCAGCTTGGAGGGGGGGGCCACTGAAGCTTTCTTT.

This chain joins TRBV11-2 and TRBJ2-3; the D gene is possibly TRBD2 (6 bases). There are 16 residues in the CDR3. Trimming left V 1 base short and J 2 bases short, with 13 bases between. The germline CDR1 and CDR2 sequences are SGHAT and FQNNGV. The CDR3 nucleotides read TGTGCCAGCAGCTTAGTCGGGGGATCCCCCACAGATACGCAGTATTTT. As protein: CASSLVGGSPTDTQYF.

CDR3 bases: TGTGCCAGCTCCGTAGCCCTAGTGAACACTGAAGCTTTCTTT. Its protein is CASSVALVNTEAFF. The chain employs TRBV7-3 and TRBJ1-1, with D hard to call. The length of the CDR3 is 14 residues. The V gene lost 8 bases and the J gene lost 0 bases, with 13 bases spanning the gap. CDR1 SGHTA and CDR2 FQGTGA come from the germline V gene.